The clone carrying this T cell receptor (beta chain) was seen a few times. The germline CDR1 and CDR2 sequences are SNHLY and FYNNEI. V was cut by 6 bases and J by 3 bases, with 15 bases left in between. The CDR3 extends over 15 amino acids. The data were taken from a study of T cell repertoires in cytomegalovirus infection. TCRdb passed the reads through MiXCR, listing each CDR3 protein once. This sample has some 180,000 distinct CDR3 sequences, with roughly 15% found just once. J is TRBJ1-5 and V is TRBV2; tentatively, D is TRBD1 (5 bases). This receptor was identified in a human donor in good health (CMV status not recorded). Some clones in this sample may be carry-over from other donors' samples. The material sequenced was CD8+ T cells from PBMCs. The DNA of the CDR3 is TGTGCCAGCAGGTGGGACGGATTACTCAATCAGCCCCAGCATTTT. Its protein product is CASRWDGLLNQPQHF.